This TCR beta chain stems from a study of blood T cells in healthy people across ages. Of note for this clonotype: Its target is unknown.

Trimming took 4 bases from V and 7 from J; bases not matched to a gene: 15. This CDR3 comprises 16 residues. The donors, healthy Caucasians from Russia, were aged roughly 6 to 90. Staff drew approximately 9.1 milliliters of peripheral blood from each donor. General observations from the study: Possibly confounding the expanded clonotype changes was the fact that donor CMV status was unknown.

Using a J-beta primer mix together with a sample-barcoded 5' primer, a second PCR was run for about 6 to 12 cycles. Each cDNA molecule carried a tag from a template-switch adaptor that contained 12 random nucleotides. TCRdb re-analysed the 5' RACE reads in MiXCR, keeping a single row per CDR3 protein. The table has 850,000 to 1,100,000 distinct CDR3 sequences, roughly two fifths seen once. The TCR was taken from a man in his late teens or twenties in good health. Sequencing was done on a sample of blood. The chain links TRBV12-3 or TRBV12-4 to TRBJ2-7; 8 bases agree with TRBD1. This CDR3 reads CASSSTRTGLHNEQYF. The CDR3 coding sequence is TGTGCCAGCAGTTCTACCCGGACAGGGCTCCACAATGAGCAGTACTTC.